The TCR beta chain under discussion was sequenced for a study of regulatory T cells in long-lasting Graves disease. This clonotype was observed a handful of times. Noted time point: persistent/refractory GD, antithyroid drugs over 5 years with positive TRAb. The TCR library was made from RNA that had been extracted from PBMCs in TRIzol. Investigators prepared the TCR beta libraries by applying iRepertoire HTBI primers and Arm-PCR of CDR3 regions. TCRdb re-called the multiplex PCR reads with MiXCR, one entry per CDR3 protein. The sample yields roughly 700,000 distinct CDR3 sequences, 30% seen once. The CDR3 is 16 residues long. Germline CDR1 reads LNHNV; CDR2 reads YYDKDF (reference sequence). Trimming removed 1 base at V and 1 base at J, with 13 bases between.

Specimen: peripheral blood mononuclear cells (PBMCs), collected when the disease was refractory, from a patient treated with antithyroid drugs. This receptor was taken from a female donor with Graves disease. V is TRBV15 and J is TRBJ1-2; possible D gene TRBD1, 6 bases. The DNA for the CDR3 is TGTGCCACCAGCAGAGCCACCGGGACACGTAACTATGGCTACACCTTC. Translated: CATSRATGTRNYGYTF.